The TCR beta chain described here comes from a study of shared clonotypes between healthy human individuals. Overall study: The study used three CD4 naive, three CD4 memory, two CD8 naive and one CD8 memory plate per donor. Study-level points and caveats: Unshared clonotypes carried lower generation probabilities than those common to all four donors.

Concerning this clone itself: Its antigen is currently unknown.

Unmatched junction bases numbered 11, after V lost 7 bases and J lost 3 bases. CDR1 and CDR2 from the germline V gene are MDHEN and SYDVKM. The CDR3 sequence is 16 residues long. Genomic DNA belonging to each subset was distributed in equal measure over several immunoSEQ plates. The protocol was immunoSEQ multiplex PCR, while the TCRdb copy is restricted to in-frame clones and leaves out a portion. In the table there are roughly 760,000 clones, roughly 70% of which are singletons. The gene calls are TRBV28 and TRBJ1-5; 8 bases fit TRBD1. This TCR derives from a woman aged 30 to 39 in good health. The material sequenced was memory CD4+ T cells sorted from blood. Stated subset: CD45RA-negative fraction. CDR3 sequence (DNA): TGTGCCAGCAACCGAGACAGGGGAGCACACAATCAGCCCCAGCATTTT. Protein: CASNRDRGAHNQPQHF.